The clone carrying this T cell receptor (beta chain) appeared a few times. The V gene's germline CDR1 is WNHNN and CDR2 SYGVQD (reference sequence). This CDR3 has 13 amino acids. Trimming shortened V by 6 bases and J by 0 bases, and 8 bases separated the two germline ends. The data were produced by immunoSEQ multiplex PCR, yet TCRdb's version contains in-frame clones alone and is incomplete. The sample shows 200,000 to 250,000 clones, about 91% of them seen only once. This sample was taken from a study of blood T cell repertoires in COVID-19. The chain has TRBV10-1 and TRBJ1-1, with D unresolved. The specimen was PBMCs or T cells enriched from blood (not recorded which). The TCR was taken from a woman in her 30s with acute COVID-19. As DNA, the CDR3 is TGCGCCAGCAGAGACAACATGAACACTGAAGCTTTCTTT. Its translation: CASRDNMNTEAFF.